A single sample is the source of the 3 T cell receptor beta chains below, sequenced in a study of shared clonotypes between healthy human individuals. TCRdb's table, derived via immunoSEQ multiplex PCR, lists solely in-frame clones and lacks some. This table has approximately 940,000 clones, around 80% appearing once. Sequencing was performed on memory CD4+ T cells sorted from blood. This sample's subset: CD45RA-negative fraction. The source is a man aged 18 to 35 in good health.

V gene TRBV27 combines with J gene TRBJ2-7; D perhaps matches TRBD1 (6 bases). Germline CDR1 and CDR2: MNHEY and SMNVEV (reference sequence). V lost 2 bases, J lost 2 bases, and 16 bases lay in between. The CDR3 has 16 residues. CDR3 loop: CASSLRKGPGAYEQYF. CDR3 bases: TGTGCCAGCAGTTTACGGAAAGGACCAGGGGCCTACGAGCAGTACTTC.

The chain employs TRBV4-3 and TRBJ2-3, with TRBD2 matching 10 bases. The J segment lost 5 bases and the V segment lost 0 bases, leaving 8 bases of the junction unmatched. This CDR3 comprises 17 residues. Germline V lookup: CDR1 LGHNA, CDR2 YSLEER. CDR3 sequence (DNA): TGCGCCAGCAGCCAAGATGATGGGACTAGCGTGAAAGATACGCAGTATTTT. This encodes CASSQDDGTSVKDTQYF.

V gene TRBV7-2 combines with J gene TRBJ2-2; D possibly matches TRBD1 or TRBD2 (5 bases each). The CDR3 covers 17 residues. V was shortened by 5 bases and J by 0 bases, with 16 bases between the two germline ends. CDR1 is SGHTA and CDR2 is FQGNSA in the germline V gene. Here the CDR3 reads CASSPRTVGANTGELFF. The CDR3 nucleotides read TGTGCCAGCAGCCCCCGTACGGTGGGGGCGAACACCGGGGAGCTGTTTTTT.